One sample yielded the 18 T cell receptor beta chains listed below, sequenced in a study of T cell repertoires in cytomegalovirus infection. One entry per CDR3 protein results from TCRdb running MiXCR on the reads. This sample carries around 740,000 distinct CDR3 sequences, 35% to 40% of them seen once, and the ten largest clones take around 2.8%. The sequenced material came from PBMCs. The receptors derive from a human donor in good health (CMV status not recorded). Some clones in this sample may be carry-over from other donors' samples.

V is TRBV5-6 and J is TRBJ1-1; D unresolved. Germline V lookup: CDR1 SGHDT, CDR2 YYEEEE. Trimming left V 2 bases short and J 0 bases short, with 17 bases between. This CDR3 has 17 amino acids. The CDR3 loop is CASSFYLSEGMNTEAFF. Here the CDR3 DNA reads TGTGCCAGCAGCTTCTACTTGTCAGAGGGCATGAACACTGAAGCTTTCTTT.

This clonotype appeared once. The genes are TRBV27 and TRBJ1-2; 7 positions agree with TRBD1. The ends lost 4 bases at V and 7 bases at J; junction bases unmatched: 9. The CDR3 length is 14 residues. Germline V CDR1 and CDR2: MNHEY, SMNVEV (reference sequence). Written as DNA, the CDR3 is TGTGCCAGCAGTTCATGGACAGGAGTGGCTGGCTACACCTTC. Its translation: CASSSWTGVAGYTF.

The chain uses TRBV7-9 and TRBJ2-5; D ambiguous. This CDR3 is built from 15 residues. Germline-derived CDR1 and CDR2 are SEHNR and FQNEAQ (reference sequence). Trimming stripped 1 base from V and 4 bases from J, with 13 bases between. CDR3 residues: CASSLGAGNRETQYF. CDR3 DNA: TGTGCCAGCAGCTTAGGGGCAGGAAACCGAGAGACCCAGTACTTC.

The CDR3 region has the DNA TGTGCCACCAGTGATCGTCGGGGAAACTATGGCTACACCTTC. Residues: CATSDRRGNYGYTF. This chain links TRBV24-1 with TRBJ1-2; D is ambiguous. Germline assignment: CDR1 KGHDR and CDR2 SFDVKD. The CDR3 is 14 residues long. V gave up 3 bases and J gave up 2 bases, with 9 bases separating them.

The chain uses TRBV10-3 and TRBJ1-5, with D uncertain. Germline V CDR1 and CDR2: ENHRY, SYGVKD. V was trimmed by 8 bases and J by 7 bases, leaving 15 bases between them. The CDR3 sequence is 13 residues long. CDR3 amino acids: CAIQANLGQPQHF. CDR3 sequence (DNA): TGTGCCATCCAGGCAAATTTAGGGCAGCCCCAGCATTTT.

The CDR3 bases are TGTGCCAGCAGGCCACCCAGGAGTAATGAAAAACTGTTTTTT. Protein sequence: CASRPPRSNEKLFF. This rearrangement joins TRBV28 to TRBJ1-4; the D is unclear. Germline V gives CDR1 MDHEN, CDR2 SYDVKM. Trimming left V 6 bases short and J 4 bases short, with 12 bases between. The CDR3 is 14 residues long.

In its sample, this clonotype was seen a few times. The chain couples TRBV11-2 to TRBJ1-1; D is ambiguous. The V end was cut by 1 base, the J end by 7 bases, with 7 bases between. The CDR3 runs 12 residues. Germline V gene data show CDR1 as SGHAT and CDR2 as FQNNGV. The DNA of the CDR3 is TGTGCCAGCAGCTTAGGGACCATTGAAGCTTTCTTT. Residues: CASSLGTIEAFF.

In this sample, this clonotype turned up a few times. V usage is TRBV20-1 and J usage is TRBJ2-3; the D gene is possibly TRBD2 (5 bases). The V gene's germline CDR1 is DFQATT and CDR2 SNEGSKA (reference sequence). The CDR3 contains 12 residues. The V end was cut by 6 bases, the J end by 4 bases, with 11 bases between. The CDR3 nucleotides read TGCAGTGCACCCACTAGGTCAGATACGCAGTATTTT. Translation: CSAPTRSDTQYF.

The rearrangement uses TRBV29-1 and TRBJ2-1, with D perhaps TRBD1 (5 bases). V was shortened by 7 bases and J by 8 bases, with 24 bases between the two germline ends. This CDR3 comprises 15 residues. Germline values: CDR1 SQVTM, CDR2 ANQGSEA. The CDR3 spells CSGGPLLWGTDEQFF. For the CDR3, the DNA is TGCAGCGGTGGTCCCCTTTTGTGGGGCACGGATGAGCAGTTCTTC.

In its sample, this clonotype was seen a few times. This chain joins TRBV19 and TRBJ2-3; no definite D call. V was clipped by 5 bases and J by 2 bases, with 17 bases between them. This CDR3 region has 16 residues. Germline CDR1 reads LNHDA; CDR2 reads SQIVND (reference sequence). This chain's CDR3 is CASSLTVGGPTDTQYF. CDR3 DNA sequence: TGTGCCAGTAGTCTCACGGTGGGCGGCCCCACAGATACGCAGTATTTT.

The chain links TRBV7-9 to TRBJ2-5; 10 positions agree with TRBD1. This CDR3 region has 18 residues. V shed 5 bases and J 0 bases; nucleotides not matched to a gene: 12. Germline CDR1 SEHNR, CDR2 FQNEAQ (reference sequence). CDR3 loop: CASSPQRGTGVDQETQYF. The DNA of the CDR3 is TGTGCCAGCAGCCCCCAAAGGGGGACAGGGGTGGACCAAGAGACCCAGTACTTC.

The CDR3 region is CASGGTYKNIQYF. The CDR3 DNA reads as TGTGCCAGCGGCGGAACGTACAAAAACATTCAGTACTTC. The chain links TRBV28 to TRBJ2-4, with D unresolved. V was cut by 8 bases and J by 3 bases, with 11 bases left in between. CDR3 length equals 13 residues. Germline loops: CDR1 MDHEN, CDR2 SYDVKM.

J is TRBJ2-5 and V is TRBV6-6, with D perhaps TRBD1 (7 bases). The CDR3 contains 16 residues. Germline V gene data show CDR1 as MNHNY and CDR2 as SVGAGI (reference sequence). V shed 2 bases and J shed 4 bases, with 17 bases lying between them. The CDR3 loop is CASSYEGGGAGETQYF. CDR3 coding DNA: TGTGCCAGCAGTTACGAAGGAGGGGGCGCGGGAGAGACCCAGTACTTC.

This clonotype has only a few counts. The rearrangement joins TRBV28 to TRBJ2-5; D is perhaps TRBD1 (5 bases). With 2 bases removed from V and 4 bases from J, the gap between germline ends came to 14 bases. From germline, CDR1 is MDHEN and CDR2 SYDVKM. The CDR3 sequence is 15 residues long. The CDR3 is CASSLEWGRRETQYF. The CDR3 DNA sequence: TGTGCCAGCAGTTTAGAATGGGGCAGAAGAGAGACCCAGTACTTC.

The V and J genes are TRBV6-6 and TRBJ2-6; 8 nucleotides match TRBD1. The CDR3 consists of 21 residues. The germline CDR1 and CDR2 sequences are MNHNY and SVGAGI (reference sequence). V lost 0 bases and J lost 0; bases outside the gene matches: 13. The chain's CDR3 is CASSYSIYEGQGPSGANVLTF. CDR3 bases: TGTGCCAGCAGTTACTCGATCTATGAAGGACAGGGACCCTCTGGGGCCAACGTCCTGACTTTC.

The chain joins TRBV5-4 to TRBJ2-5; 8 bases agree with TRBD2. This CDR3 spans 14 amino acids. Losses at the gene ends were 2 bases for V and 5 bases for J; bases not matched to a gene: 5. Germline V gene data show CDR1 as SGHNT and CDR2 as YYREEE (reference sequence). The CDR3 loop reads CASSLRGGLETQYF. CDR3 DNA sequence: TGTGCCAGCAGCTTACGGGGGGGCCTGGAGACCCAGTACTTC.

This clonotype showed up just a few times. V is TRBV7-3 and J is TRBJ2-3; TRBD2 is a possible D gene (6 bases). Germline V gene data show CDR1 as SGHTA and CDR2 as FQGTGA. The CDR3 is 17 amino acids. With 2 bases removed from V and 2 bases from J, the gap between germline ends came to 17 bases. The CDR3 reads CASSLGVAGSLTDTQYF. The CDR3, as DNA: TGTGCCAGCAGCTTAGGGGTGGCGGGGAGCCTCACAGATACGCAGTATTTT.

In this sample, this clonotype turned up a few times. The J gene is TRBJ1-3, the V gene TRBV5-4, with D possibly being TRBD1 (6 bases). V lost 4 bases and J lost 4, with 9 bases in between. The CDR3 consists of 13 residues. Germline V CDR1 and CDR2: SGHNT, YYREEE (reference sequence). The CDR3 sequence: CASSDGQGNTIYF. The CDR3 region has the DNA TGTGCCAGCAGCGATGGACAGGGAAACACCATATATTTT.